This T cell receptor (beta chain) originates from a study of follicular helper T cells after annual influenza vaccination. The data were produced by immunoSEQ multiplex PCR, yet TCRdb's version contains in-frame clones alone and is incomplete. The table includes over 8,500 clones, around 86% detected once. Time point in this sample: 2015-2016 season, 7 days after influenza vaccination. Before and after seasonal inactivated influenza vaccination, adults gave blood for sorting CD4 subsets for sequencing. This CDR3 comprises 15 residues. Per the germline V gene, CDR1 is SGHRS and CDR2 is YFSETQ. V shed 4 bases and J 2 bases; nucleotides not matched to a gene: 6.

The source was CXCR5+ CD38- circulating T follicular helper cells from blood, collected 7 days after influenza vaccination. Subset here: circulating Tfh, non-naive CD4+CXCR5+PD-1+ (ICOS+CD38+ or ICOS-CD38-). The V and J genes are TRBV5-1 and TRBJ2-3; 8 nucleotides agree with TRBD1. The clonotype comes from an adult who received the influenza vaccine. CDR3 nucleotides: TGCGCCAGCAGCCAGGGGGCACCAGACACAGATACGCAGTATTTT. It is translated as CASSQGAPDTDTQYF.